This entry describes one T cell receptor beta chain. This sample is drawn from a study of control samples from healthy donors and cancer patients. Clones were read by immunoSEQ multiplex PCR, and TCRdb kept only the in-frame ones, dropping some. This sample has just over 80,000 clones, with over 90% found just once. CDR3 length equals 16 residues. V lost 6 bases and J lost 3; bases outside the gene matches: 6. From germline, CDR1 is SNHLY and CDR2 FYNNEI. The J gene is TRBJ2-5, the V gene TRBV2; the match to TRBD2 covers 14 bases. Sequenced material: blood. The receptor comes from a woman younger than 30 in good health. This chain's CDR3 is CASRPGLAGGEETQYF. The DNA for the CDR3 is TGTGCCAGCAGACCTGGACTAGCGGGAGGTGAAGAGACCCAGTACTTC.